This T cell receptor beta chain was found in a study of T cell repertoires in cytomegalovirus infection. Study context: Peptides in the study included HLA-C-restricted and HLA-B-restricted CMV epitopes. Evidence of both CMV infection and a matching HLA type came from public TCR beta signatures.

Via MiXCR, TCRdb re-called the reads, giving one row per CDR3 protein. This table has a few hundred thousand distinct CDR3 sequences, approximately 30% appearing once. Germline V gene data show CDR1 as SGHTA and CDR2 as FQGNSA. This CDR3 region has 18 residues. V lost 6 bases and J 0 bases, leaving 18 bases between the germline ends. A remark on this clonotype: Its target is not known.

Study-level points and caveats: Dominant in the ex vivo response were TCR beta clonotypes restricted by HLA-C and specific for CMV. Using cumulative public TCR beta family frequency, the authors identified those who carried CMV together with the relevant HLA.

This TCR derives from a human donor in good health (CMV status not recorded). Some clones in this sample may be carry-over from other donors' samples. The rearrangement links TRBV7-2 to TRBJ1-6; a weak D match, TRBD1 (6 bases). Material: cultured PBMCs, obtained from culture after CMV antigen stimulation. CDR3 nucleotides: TGTGCCAGCAGGGTTCCGGTTGGACAGAGCTCCTATAATTCACCCCTCCACTTT. Its translation is CASRVPVGQSSYNSPLHF.